A selection of T cell receptor beta chains follows, all from one sample in a study of neurological immune-mediated disorders. MiXCR, applied by TCRdb to the 5' RACE reads, yields one record per CDR3 protein. The sample yields some 47,000 distinct CDR3 sequences, around a sixth seen once. Sequencing was performed on PBMCs. The receptors derive from a man aged 60 to 75 in good health. CDR3s include the opening cysteine and the closing phenylalanine or tryptophan. A D gene is named only where the DNA matches it firmly. Part of the rows lack a size; the others show once, few, many or a class for expanded clones.

TRBD2 TRBJ2-1 many 15 TRBV20-1 CSAMDSGSPYNEQFF
TRBD2 TRBJ2-2 NA 16 TRBV5-1 CASSLVIAGNTGELFF
NA TRBJ2-2 many 14 TRBV11-2 CASSSLGATGELFF
NA TRBJ2-7 many 15 TRBV7-2 CASSWGARVPYEQYF
NA TRBJ2-2 NA 17 TRBV10-3 CAISESTAGRYTGELFF
TRBD2 TRBJ2-3 many 17 TRBV7-2 CASSSSPSGRLGGTQYF
NA TRBJ2-2 many 14 TRBV18 CASSPGLNTGELFF
NA TRBJ2-1 NA 14 TRBV4-1 CASSQDPRGDEQFF
TRBD1 TRBJ2-2 many 20 TRBV7-9 CASSREWGGQGRRSTGELFF
TRBD1 TRBJ2-7 many 14 TRBV27 CASSFWDRSYEQYF
NA TRBJ2-5 few 13 TRBV7-3 CASSRLSQETQYF
NA TRBJ1-5 few 14 TRBV30 CAWSHGRGDQPQHF
NA TRBJ2-7 NA 15 TRBV7-2 CASSPMSLTGHEQYF
NA TRBJ2-7 many 12 TRBV18 CASSQTGYEQYF